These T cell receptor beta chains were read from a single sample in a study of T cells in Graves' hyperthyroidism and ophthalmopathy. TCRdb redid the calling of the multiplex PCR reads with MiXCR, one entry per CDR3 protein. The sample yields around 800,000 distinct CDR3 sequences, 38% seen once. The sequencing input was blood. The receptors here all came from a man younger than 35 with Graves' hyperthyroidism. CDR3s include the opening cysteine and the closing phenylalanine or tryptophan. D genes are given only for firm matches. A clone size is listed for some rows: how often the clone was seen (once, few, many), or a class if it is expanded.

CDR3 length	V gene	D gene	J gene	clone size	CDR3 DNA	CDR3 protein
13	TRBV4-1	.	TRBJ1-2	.	TGCGCCAGCAGCCTTGAGGACGCCGGGGGCTACACCTTC	CASSLEDAGGYTF
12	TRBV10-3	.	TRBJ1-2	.	TGTGCCATCAGCTCACAGGAATCTGGCTACACCTTC	CAISSQESGYTF
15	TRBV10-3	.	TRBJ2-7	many	TGTGCCATCAGTGAAGGGGAGTCGCTGGGGCGCGAGCAGTACTTC	CAISEGESLGREQYF
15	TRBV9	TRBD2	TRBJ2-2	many	TGTGCCAGCAGCCCACGACTAGCGGGAACCGGGGAGCTGTTTTTT	CASSPRLAGTGELFF
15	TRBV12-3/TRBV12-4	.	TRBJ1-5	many	TGTGCCAGCAGCTCTTCACAGGGTCAAGCTCAGCCCCAGCATTTT	CASSSSQGQAQPQHF
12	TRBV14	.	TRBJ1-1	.	TGTGCCAGCAGCCGGAATTCTCCTGAAGCTTTCTTT	CASSRNSPEAFF
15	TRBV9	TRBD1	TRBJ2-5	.	TGTGCCAGCAGCGTAGGAGGGACAGATCAAGAGACCCAGTACTTC	CASSVGGTDQETQYF
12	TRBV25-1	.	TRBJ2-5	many	TGTGCCAGCAGTGAGGGACATAAGTTTAAGTACTTC	CASSEGHKFKYF
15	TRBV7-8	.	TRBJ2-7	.	TGTGCCAGCAGCTTGTTCCACGACCTCACTTACGAGCAGTACTTC	CASSLFHDLTYEQYF
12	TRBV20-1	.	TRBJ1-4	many	TGCAGTGCTGCTGGGCCGGGTGAAAAACTGTTTTTT	CSAAGPGEKLFF
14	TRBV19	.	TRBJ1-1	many	TGTGCCAGTAGTGAACGGGGGGCGAACACTGAAGCTTTCTTT	CASSERGANTEAFF
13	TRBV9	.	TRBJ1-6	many	TGTGCCAGCAGCTCGACGGTTAATTCACCCCTCCACTTT	CASSSTVNSPLHF
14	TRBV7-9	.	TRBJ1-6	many	TGTGCCAGCAGCTTAGTTGGCTATAATTCACCCCTCCACTTT	CASSLVGYNSPLHF
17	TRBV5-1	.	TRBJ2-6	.	TGCGCCAGCAGCCCACTAGGACAGAGCCCTGGGGCCAACGTCCTGACTTTC	CASSPLGQSPGANVLTF
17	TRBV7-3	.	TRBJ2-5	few	TGTGCCAGCAGCCCTTTTCCGTCTGGTCCCCATGAAGAGACCCAGTACTTC	CASSPFPSGPHEETQYF
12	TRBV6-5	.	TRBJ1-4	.	TGTGCCAGCACCCTCGGTTGGAGAGAACTGTTTTTT	CASTLGWRELFF
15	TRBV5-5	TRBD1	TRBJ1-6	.	TGTGCCAGCAGCGGGGGGACAGCGAATAATTCACCCCTCCACTTT	CASSGGTANNSPLHF
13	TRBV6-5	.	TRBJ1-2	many	TGTGCCAGCAGTAACGGACTTGTCTATGGCTACACCTTC	CASSNGLVYGYTF
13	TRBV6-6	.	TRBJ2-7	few	TGTGCCAGCAGTCCACAGGGTATCTCCGAGCAGTACTTC	CASSPQGISEQYF
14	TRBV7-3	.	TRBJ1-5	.	TGTGCCAGCAGTTACGGGGGTTCCTATCAGCCCCAGCATTTT	CASSYGGSYQPQHF
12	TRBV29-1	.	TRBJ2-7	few	TGCAGCGTGGGGAAAACCACCTACGAGCAGTACTTC	CSVGKTTYEQYF
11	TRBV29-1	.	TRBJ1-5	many	TGCAGCGTTGAAGATCAGGCAGGGAGGCATTTT	CSVEDQAGRHF
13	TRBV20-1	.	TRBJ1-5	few	TGCAGTGCTAGAGTCCAGGACAATCAGCCCCAGCATTTT	CSARVQDNQPQHF
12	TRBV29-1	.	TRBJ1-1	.	TGCAGCGGAGGAGCGGGGAGCACTGAAGCTTTCTTT	CSGGAGSTEAFF
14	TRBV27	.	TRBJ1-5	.	TGTGCCAGCAGGGCTGGCGTCGGCAATCAGCCCCAGCATTTT	CASRAGVGNQPQHF
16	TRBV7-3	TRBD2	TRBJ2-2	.	TGTGCCAGCAGCCTTAGCGGGAGGGCGAGCACCGGGGAGCTGTTTTTT	CASSLSGRASTGELFF
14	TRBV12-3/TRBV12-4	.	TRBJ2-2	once	TGTGCCAGCGTGGATCGATCGTCGGCGGGGGAGCTGTTTTTT	CASVDRSSAGELFF
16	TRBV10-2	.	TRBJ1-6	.	TGTGCCAGCAGTTTAACGGTCCAGAACGGACATTCACCCCTCCACTTT	CASSLTVQNGHSPLHF
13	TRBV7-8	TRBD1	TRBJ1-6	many	TGTGCCAGCAGCGTACTGACAGGGACGGCTCTCCACTTT	CASSVLTGTALHF
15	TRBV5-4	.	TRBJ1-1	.	TGTGCCAGCAGCTTCCAGGACGGTTTGAACACTGAAGCTTTCTTT	CASSFQDGLNTEAFF
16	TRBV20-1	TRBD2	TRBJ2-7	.	TGCAGTGCTAGAGATCTCAAAGCGGGAGTCATCTACGAGCAGTACTTC	CSARDLKAGVIYEQYF
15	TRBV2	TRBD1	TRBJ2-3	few	TGTGCCAGCAGTGCAGGACAGGGAAACACAGATACGCAGTATTTT	CASSAGQGNTDTQYF
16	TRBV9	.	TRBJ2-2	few	TGTGCCAGCAGCTTTACCGGGACTTCGAACACCGGGGAGCTGTTTTTT	CASSFTGTSNTGELFF
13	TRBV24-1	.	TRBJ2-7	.	TGTGCCAGCAGTGTAGCGCGGGCCTACGAGCAGTACTTC	CASSVARAYEQYF
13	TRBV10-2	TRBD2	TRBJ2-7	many	TGCGCCAGCAGTGGGCTAGCGGGCGGCGAGCAGTACTTC	CASSGLAGGEQYF
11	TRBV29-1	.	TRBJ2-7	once	TGCAGCGTTCGACTACCATTGGAGCAGTACTTC	CSVRLPLEQYF
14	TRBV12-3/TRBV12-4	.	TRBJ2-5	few	TGTGCCAGCAGTGGCGAGTACAGGGAAGAGACCCAGTACTTC	CASSGEYREETQYF